This TCR beta chain appears in the sequencing data of a study of T cells in Graves' hyperthyroidism and ophthalmopathy. Overall study findings and caveats: Blood also carried most thyroid clonotypes expanded above 0.001. Ophthalmopathy was told apart from stable hyperthyroidism by a 13 V-J model.

This clonotype was seen a single time. Its target is unknown. J gave up 2 bases and V 3 bases, and 13 bases lay outside the gene matches. The CDR3 is 16 amino acids. Germline V gene data show CDR1 as SQVTM and CDR2 as ANQGSEA. The source material, RNA transcripts, was used to amplify TCR beta CDR3 regions. HTBI primers were the set used in a first-round RT-PCR of the TCR CDR3. TCRdb re-analysed the multiplex PCR reads in MiXCR, keeping a single row per CDR3 protein. The sample contains approximately 48,000 distinct CDR3 sequences, 45% to 50% of which appear only once. Over 18 months, lack of ophthalmopathy progression marked Graves' hyperthyroidism as stable. Aged 18 to 65, the patients had hyperthyroidism that was newly diagnosed and had lasted under 2 months.

The V gene is TRBV29-1, the J gene TRBJ2-7; TRBD2 matches 7 bases. The TCR was taken from a woman between 50 and 59 years old with Graves' hyperthyroidism. Sequencing was performed on peripheral blood or thyroid tissue (not recorded which). CDR3 sequence (DNA): TGCAGCGTTGAGGGGAGGGACTATGGCTACACCTACGAGCAGTACTTC. This translates into CSVEGRDYGYTYEQYF.